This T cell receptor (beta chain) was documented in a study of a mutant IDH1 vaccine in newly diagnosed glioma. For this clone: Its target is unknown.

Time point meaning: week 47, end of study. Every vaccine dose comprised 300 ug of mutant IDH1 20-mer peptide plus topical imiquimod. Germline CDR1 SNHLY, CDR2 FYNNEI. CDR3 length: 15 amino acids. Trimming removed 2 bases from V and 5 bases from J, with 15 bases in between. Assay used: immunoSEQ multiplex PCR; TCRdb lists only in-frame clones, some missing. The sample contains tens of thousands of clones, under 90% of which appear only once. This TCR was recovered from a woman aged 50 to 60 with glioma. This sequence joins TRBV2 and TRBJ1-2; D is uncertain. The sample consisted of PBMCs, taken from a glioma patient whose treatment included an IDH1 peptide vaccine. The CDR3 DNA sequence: TGTGCCAGCAGTGAAATGTCTGAACGACTGTATGGCTACACCTTC. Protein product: CASSEMSERLYGYTF.